These T cell receptor beta chains were read from a single sample in a study of cytomegalovirus exposure and HLA in healthy donors. Only in-frame clones appear in the TCRdb table, and some are missing; sequencing was by immunoSEQ multiplex PCR. The sample contains about 200,000 clones, roughly 80% of which appear only once. Sample: PBMCs. These receptor sequences come from a male donor in good health and CMV-seropositive. Each CDR3 is given with its conserved first and last residue. The D gene is left open where the match is weak. For some rows the clone size is stated as once, few or many, or as a class when expanded; others skip it.

abundance	v_gene	d_gene	j_gene	CDR3nt	CDR3aa
-	TRBV7-8	-	TRBJ2-5	TGTGCCAGCAGCTTAGCGGGGAGGCACCAAGAGACCCAGTACTTC	CASSLAGRHQETQYF
-	TRBV4-1	TRBD1	TRBJ1-4	TGCGCCAGCAGCCAAAGGGACAGCCCTAATATGTTTTTT	CASSQRDSPNMFF
-	TRBV6-5	TRBD2	TRBJ2-1	TGTGCCAGCAAGGTAGCGGGAGAGGTTGAGCAGTTCTTC	CASKVAGEVEQFF
-	TRBV5-1	-	TRBJ2-5	TGCGCCAGCAGCCTGGCGGGGGAGACCCAGTACTTC	CASSLAGETQYF
-	TRBV7-8	TRBD1	TRBJ2-1	TGTGCCAGCAGCCTAGTGAAGGGGGACAGGGGGAGGAGTGAGCAGTTCTTC	CASSLVKGDRGRSEQFF
-	TRBV9	-	TRBJ2-1	TGTGCCAGCAGGGACACCTCCTACAATGAGCAGTTCTTC	CASRDTSYNEQFF
once	TRBV5-1	TRBD1	TRBJ1-5	TGCGCCAGCAGCTTGGGACAGGGGAGAGGCAATCAGCCCCAGCATTTT	CASSLGQGRGNQPQHF
-	TRBV27	-	TRBJ2-7	TGTGCCAGCAGTTTTTTGCAGGGGGGATACGAGCAGTACTTC	CASSFLQGGYEQYF
-	TRBV6-1	TRBD1	TRBJ1-1	TGTGCCAGCAGTGACCCAGGGGGCTTGACTGAAGCTTTCTTT	CASSDPGGLTEAFF
-	TRBV5-4	-	TRBJ2-5	TGTGCCAGCAGCTTGAGACAGAAACAAGAGACCCAGTACTTC	CASSLRQKQETQYF
-	TRBV7-9	TRBD1	TRBJ1-2	TGTGCCAGCAGCTTACCCTCCGGGACAGGGGATGGCTACACCTTC	CASSLPSGTGDGYTF
-	TRBV5-5	-	TRBJ2-6	TGTGCCAGCAGCCGCGATTCGGGACACCTCTCTGGGGCCAACGTCCTGACTTTC	CASSRDSGHLSGANVLTF
-	TRBV4-3	TRBD1	TRBJ2-2	TGCGCCAGCAGCCAATTGACAGGGCCGAACACCGGGGAGCTGTTTTTT	CASSQLTGPNTGELFF
once	TRBV2	-	TRBJ1-4	TGTGCCAGCGCGCCCCTGAGAAATGAAAAACTGTTTTTT	CASAPLRNEKLFF
-	TRBV11-3	TRBD2	TRBJ2-7	TGTGCCAGCAGCTTCGCTAGCGGGAACTACGAGCAGTACTTC	CASSFASGNYEQYF
-	TRBV9	TRBD1	TRBJ2-3	TGTGCCAGCAGCGGACAGGGGGCAGATACGCAGTATTTT	CASSGQGADTQYF
-	TRBV29-1	-	TRBJ1-1	TGCAGCGTATACGGCGTGGGGGGGGATGAAGCTTTCTTT	CSVYGVGGDEAFF
-	TRBV21-1	-	TRBJ1-5	TGTGCCAGCAGCACCACGACTTGGGGCGGGAGAATTAATCAGCCCCAGCATTTT	CASSTTTWGGRINQPQHF
-	TRBV6-5	TRBD1	TRBJ1-1	TGTGCCAGCAGTTACCCCAGGGGGACTGAAGCTTTCTTT	CASSYPRGTEAFF
once	TRBV9	TRBD2	TRBJ2-3	TGTGCCAGCAGCGTAGCTACAAAGCCGGGTAGCGGGGGCGGTACAGATACGCAGTATTTT	CASSVATKPGSGGGTDTQYF